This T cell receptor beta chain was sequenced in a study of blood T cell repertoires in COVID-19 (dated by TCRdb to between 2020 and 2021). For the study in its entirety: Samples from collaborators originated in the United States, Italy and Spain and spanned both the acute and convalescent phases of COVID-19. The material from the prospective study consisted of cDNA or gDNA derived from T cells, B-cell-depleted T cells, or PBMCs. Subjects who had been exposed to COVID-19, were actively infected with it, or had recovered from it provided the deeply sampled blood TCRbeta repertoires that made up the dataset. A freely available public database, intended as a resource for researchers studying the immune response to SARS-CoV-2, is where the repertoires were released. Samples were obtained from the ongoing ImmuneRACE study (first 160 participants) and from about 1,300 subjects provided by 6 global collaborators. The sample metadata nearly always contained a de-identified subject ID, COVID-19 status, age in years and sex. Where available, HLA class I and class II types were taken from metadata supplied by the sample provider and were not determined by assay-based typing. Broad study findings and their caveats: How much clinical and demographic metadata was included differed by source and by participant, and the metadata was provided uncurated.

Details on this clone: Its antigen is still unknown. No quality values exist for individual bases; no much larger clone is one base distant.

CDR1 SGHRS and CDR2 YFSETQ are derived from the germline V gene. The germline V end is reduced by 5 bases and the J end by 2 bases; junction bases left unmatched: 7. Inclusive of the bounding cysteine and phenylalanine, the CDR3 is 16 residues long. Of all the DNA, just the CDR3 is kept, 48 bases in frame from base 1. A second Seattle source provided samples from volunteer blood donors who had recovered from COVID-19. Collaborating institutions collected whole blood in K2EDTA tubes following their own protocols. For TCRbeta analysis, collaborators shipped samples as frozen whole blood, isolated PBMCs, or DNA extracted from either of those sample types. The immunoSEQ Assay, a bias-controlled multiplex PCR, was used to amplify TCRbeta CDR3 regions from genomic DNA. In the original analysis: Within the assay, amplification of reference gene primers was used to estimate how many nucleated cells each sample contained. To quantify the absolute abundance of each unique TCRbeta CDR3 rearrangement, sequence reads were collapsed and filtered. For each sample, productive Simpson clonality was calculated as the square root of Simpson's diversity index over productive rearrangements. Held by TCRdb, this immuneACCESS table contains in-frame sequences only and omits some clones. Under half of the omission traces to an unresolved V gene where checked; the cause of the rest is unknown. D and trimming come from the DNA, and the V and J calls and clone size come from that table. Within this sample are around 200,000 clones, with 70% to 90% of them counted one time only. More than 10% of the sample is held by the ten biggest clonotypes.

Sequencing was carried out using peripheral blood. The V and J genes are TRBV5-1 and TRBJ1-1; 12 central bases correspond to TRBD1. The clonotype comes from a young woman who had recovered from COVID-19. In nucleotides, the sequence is TGCGCCAGCAGACCGGGACAGGGGGCAGGAAACACTGAAGCTTTCTTT. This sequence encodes CASRPGQGAGNTEAFF.